A selection of T cell receptor beta chains follows, all from one sample in a study of cytomegalovirus exposure and HLA in healthy donors. The method was immunoSEQ multiplex PCR; TCRdb's version includes in-frame clones alone and lacks a portion of them. Seen here are over 150,000 clones, around 80% observed once, and the top ten hold 4% to 5%. The specimen was PBMCs. The receptors derive from a man under 40 in good health and CMV-seronegative. CDR3s include the opening cysteine and the closing phenylalanine or tryptophan. A D gene is named only where the DNA matches it firmly. Clone size, where shown, is once, few, many, or a class for clones that have expanded.

len,j_gene,v_gene,d_gene,abundance,CDR3aa,CDR3nt
15,TRBJ2-1,TRBV27,TRBD2,.,CASSSGLAGVHEQFF,TGTGCCAGCAGCTCTGGACTAGCGGGAGTTCATGAGCAGTTCTTC
14,TRBJ1-1,TRBV28,TRBD1,.,CASSLQGTFRTAFF,TGTGCCAGCAGTCTACAGGGGACTTTTCGGACGGCTTTCTTT
16,TRBJ1-5,TRBV7-2,TRBD1,.,CASSLLGQGLSQPQHF,TGTGCCAGCAGCTTACTTGGACAGGGGCTCAGTCAGCCCCAGCATTTT
14,TRBJ1-5,TRBV28,.,.,CASSPSGGGQPQHF,TGTGCCAGCAGTCCCTCGGGGGGCGGTCAGCCCCAGCATTTT
13,TRBJ1-2,TRBV21-1,.,once,CASSQTGGKGYTF,TGTGCCAGCAGCCAGACAGGGGGTAAAGGCTACACCTTC
15,TRBJ1-1,TRBV29-1,.,few,CSVEPHGRRDTEAFF,TGCAGCGTTGAGCCCCACGGACGGAGGGACACTGAAGCTTTCTTT
16,TRBJ2-2,TRBV28,.,.,CASSLIRTVYTGELFF,TGTGCCAGCAGTTTGATCCGGACAGTCTACACCGGGGAGCTGTTTTTT
13,TRBJ1-4,TRBV29-1,.,.,CSVEDGGHEKLFF,TGCAGCGTTGAAGATGGAGGGCACGAAAAACTGTTTTTT
13,TRBJ1-5,TRBV10-3,TRBD1,.,CAIRDRVNQPQHF,TGTGCCATCAGGGACAGGGTTAATCAGCCCCAGCATTTT
17,TRBJ2-2,TRBV25-1,TRBD1,.,CASSSLQGAQNTGELFF,TGTGCCAGCAGTTCTCTTCAGGGGGCACAGAACACCGGGGAGCTGTTTTTT
14,TRBJ2-1,TRBV11-3,TRBD2,few,CASSLSRLAGGQFF,TGTGCCAGCAGCTTATCTCGACTAGCGGGCGGTCAGTTCTTC
15,TRBJ1-2,TRBV14,TRBD1,.,CASSQMDRARGGYTF,TGTGCCAGCAGCCAAATGGACAGGGCCAGGGGAGGCTACACCTTC
15,TRBJ2-1,TRBV7-7,TRBD1,.,CASSEGTGGYNEQFF,TGTGCCAGCAGCGAGGGGACAGGGGGTTACAATGAGCAGTTCTTC
13,TRBJ1-4,TRBV6-5,.,.,CASSHRGNEKLFF,TGTGCCAGCAGTCACCGGGGAAATGAAAAACTGTTTTTT
15,TRBJ2-2,TRBV9,TRBD2,.,CASSPWTSGSGELFF,TGTGCCAGCAGCCCATGGACTAGCGGGTCCGGGGAGCTGTTTTTT
12,TRBJ2-5,TRBV7-9,.,.,CASSSNAETQYF,TGTGCCAGCAGCTCAAACGCGGAGACCCAGTACTTC
13,TRBJ2-2,TRBV6-4,.,.,CASREGRTGELFF,TGTGCCAGCAGGGAGGGCCGGACCGGGGAGCTGTTTTTT